The sequence of this T cell receptor beta chain was determined in a study of CD8 T cells in ankylosing spondylitis (dated by TCRdb to about 2017). For the study in its entirety: T cell receptor beta repertoires were profiled in healthy donors and ankylosing spondylitis patients so that disease-linked TCR variants could be found. The full study cohort was made up of about two dozen ankylosing spondylitis patients and over 90 healthy donors. Samples of peripheral blood were taken, and for ankylosing spondylitis patients, synovial fluid was collected as well. Here is what the overall study found, with its caveats: A TCR beta motif of several highly homologous amino acid variants appeared characteristic of blood from ankylosing spondylitis patients. In peripheral blood, the disease-linked clones were found at relatively low frequencies and had a CD8+ phenotype. The disease-linked clones were reported to be significantly enriched in matched synovial fluid samples from ankylosing spondylitis patients. Some TCR beta motif variants had previously been reported in synovial fluid and blood of reactive arthritis patients, which suggested common disease-initiation mechanisms.

This clonotype was found a few times. Its target antigen remains unknown. Per-base quality was not reported, and no clone a single base away is much larger than it. The germline V gene encodes CDR1 DFQATT and CDR2 SNEGSKA (reference sequence). V is cut back by 0 bases and J by 1 base, with 9 bases in the junction unmatched. The cysteine opens and the phenylalanine closes a CDR3 of 17 amino acids. Just CDR3 DNA is preserved here, 51 bases in frame from base 1. The sequencing machine was an Illumina HiSeq 2500. Quantitative 5'-RACE with molecular barcodes was used to prepare TCR beta libraries. Processing in the source paper ran as follows. To identify disease-linked TCR variants, a new computational method was used, one built on a probabilistic model of VDJ rearrangement. TCRdb ran its own pipeline on the public reads, namely fastp trimming at Q25 and MiXCR clone calling, and kept in-frame beta chains. Rows are combined by CDR3 protein, so each entry shows the most common genes and DNA. The V and J calls reflect TCRdb's pipeline rather than the authors' work. In this sample the table shows 330,000 or so distinct CDR3 sequences, approximately 8% of which occur a single time. The top ten clones comprise roughly 15% of the sample.

The sequencing input was blood, either unsorted or a sorted T cell fraction (not recorded which). The clonotype comes from a male donor with ankylosing spondylitis. This chain is built from TRBV20-1 and TRBJ2-1, with 7 bases in between that match TRBD2. The CDR3 region: CSARDFMAGESYNEQFF. The bases are TGCAGTGCTAGAGATTTTATGGCGGGGGAGTCCTACAATGAGCAGTTCTTC.